Listed below are T cell receptor beta chains from one sample, sequenced in a study of blood T cell repertoires in COVID-19. The data were produced by immunoSEQ multiplex PCR, yet TCRdb's version contains in-frame clones alone and is incomplete. This table holds over 55,000 clones, 80% to 85% found once. Source material: peripheral blood. The receptor source for this set is a man older than 75 with COVID-19, enrolled during active disease. Each CDR3 is given with its conserved first and last residue. D genes are given only for firm matches. Expanded clones are given a class, and other clones once, few, many or no size at all.

clone size,D gene,V gene,J gene,CDR3 protein,CDR3 DNA
once,TRBD1,TRBV19,TRBJ1-1,CASKTGTGVLNTEAFF,TGTGCCAGTAAAACCGGGACAGGAGTTTTGAACACTGAAGCTTTCTTT
-,-,TRBV19,TRBJ2-5,CASSTSREAQETQYF,TGTGCCAGTAGTACCTCCCGAGAGGCCCAAGAGACCCAGTACTTC
-,TRBD1,TRBV3-1/TRBV3-2,TRBJ2-7,CASSQDLQGASYEQYF,TGTGCCAGCAGCCAAGATTTACAGGGGGCCTCCTACGAGCAGTACTTC
once,-,TRBV12-5,TRBJ1-1,CASGLQGNTEAFF,TGTGCTAGTGGTTTGCAGGGTAACACTGAAGCTTTCTTT
-,-,TRBV4-3,TRBJ1-3,CASSQDIWGPGNTIYF,TGCGCCAGCAGCCAAGATATTTGGGGGCCTGGAAACACCATATATTTT
-,TRBD1,TRBV7-2,TRBJ1-5,CASSSQGAQGQPQHF,TGTGCCAGCAGCTCGCAGGGGGCGCAAGGGCAGCCCCAGCATTTT
once,TRBD2,TRBV3-1/TRBV3-2,TRBJ2-1,CASSPWVTSGLYNEQFF,TGTGCCAGCAGCCCCTGGGTGACTAGCGGGCTATACAATGAGCAGTTCTTC
-,-,TRBV9,TRBJ1-2,CASSVGGIGSNYGYTF,TGTGCCAGCAGCGTAGGAGGCATCGGGTCTAACTATGGCTACACCTTC
-,-,TRBV30,TRBJ1-5,CAWSAIPGDQPQHF,TGTGCCTGGAGTGCGATACCAGGGGATCAGCCCCAGCATTTT
once,TRBD1,TRBV6-1,TRBJ1-1,CASSEEGAMMNTEAFF,TGTGCCAGCAGTGAAGAGGGGGCAATGATGAACACTGAAGCTTTCTTT
-,-,TRBV7-9,TRBJ1-2,CASSLDPGTRANYGYTF,TGTGCCAGCAGCTTAGATCCCGGGACAAGAGCTAACTATGGCTACACCTTC
-,TRBD2,TRBV7-2,TRBJ2-4,CASSPFLAGENIQYF,TGTGCCAGCAGCCCCTTTCTAGCGGGCGAAAACATTCAGTACTTC
-,TRBD1,TRBV9,TRBJ2-3,CASSAPGGPTDTQYF,TGTGCCAGCAGCGCGCCAGGGGGCCCCACAGATACGCAGTATTTT
-,-,TRBV6-2/TRBV6-3,TRBJ1-1,CASSYSMYRTNTEAFF,TGTGCCAGCAGTTACTCGATGTACAGGACCAACACTGAAGCTTTCTTT